This is a list of T cell receptor beta chains from one sample in a study of chemoradiotherapy in HPV16-positive cancers. Profiled with immunoSEQ multiplex PCR; TCRdb holds only in-frame clones, not every one. The sample yields some 5,000 clones, about 96% seen once. The sequenced sample was tumor tissue, obtained from a patient who underwent chemoradiotherapy. The receptor set was obtained from a human donor with HPV-associated anogenital cancer. The CDR3 runs from the conserved cysteine through the conserved F or W. D genes are given only for firm matches. For some rows the clone size is stated as once, few or many, or as a class when expanded; others skip it.

D gene: TRBD2; V gene: TRBV4-1; clone size: .; J gene: TRBJ2-7; CDR3 DNA: TGCGCCAGCAGCCAAACTCTACTAGCGGGAACTATCTACGAGCAGTACTTC; CDR3 protein: CASSQTLLAGTIYEQYF
D gene: TRBD1; V gene: TRBV5-1; clone size: .; J gene: TRBJ1-3; CDR3 DNA: TGCGCCAGCACGACAGGGCCTGGAAACACCATATATTTT; CDR3 protein: CASTTGPGNTIYF
D gene: .; V gene: TRBV27; clone size: .; J gene: TRBJ1-5; CDR3 DNA: TGTGCCAGCAGTACCAGACAGAGGAATCAGCCCCAGCATTTT; CDR3 protein: CASSTRQRNQPQHF
D gene: .; V gene: TRBV14; clone size: .; J gene: TRBJ1-1; CDR3 DNA: TGTGCCAGCAGCCAAGAGGGCAAGGGGAACACTGAAGCTTTCTTT; CDR3 protein: CASSQEGKGNTEAFF
D gene: .; V gene: TRBV25-1; clone size: .; J gene: TRBJ2-3; CDR3 DNA: TGTGCCACATCCTCACAGGGAAAATTCGATACGCAGTATTTT; CDR3 protein: CATSSQGKFDTQYF
D gene: .; V gene: TRBV11-2; clone size: .; J gene: TRBJ2-3; CDR3 DNA: TGTGCCAGCAGCCTCGATACAGATACGCAGTATTTT; CDR3 protein: CASSLDTDTQYF
D gene: .; V gene: TRBV7-9; clone size: once; J gene: TRBJ2-7; CDR3 DNA: TGTGCCAGCAGCTCGAGATACACGAGGCAGTACTTC; CDR3 protein: CASSSRYTRQYF
D gene: .; V gene: TRBV7-6; clone size: .; J gene: TRBJ2-1; CDR3 DNA: TGTGCCAGCAGCTTGCGGCTCACCTACAATGAGCAGTTCTTC; CDR3 protein: CASSLRLTYNEQFF
D gene: TRBD1; V gene: TRBV28; clone size: .; J gene: TRBJ2-2; CDR3 DNA: TGTGCCAGCAGTCGGACAGGGCACACCGGGGAGCTGTTTTTT; CDR3 protein: CASSRTGHTGELFF
D gene: .; V gene: TRBV30; clone size: .; J gene: TRBJ1-2; CDR3 DNA: TGTGCCTGGAGAAGGGGTGGCTACACCTTC; CDR3 protein: CAWRRGGYTF
D gene: TRBD2; V gene: TRBV5-1; clone size: .; J gene: TRBJ2-3; CDR3 DNA: TGCGCCAGCAGCGTCCTAGCGGTAGCAACAGATACGCAGTATTTT; CDR3 protein: CASSVLAVATDTQYF
D gene: TRBD1; V gene: TRBV5-1; clone size: .; J gene: TRBJ1-2; CDR3 DNA: TGCGCCAGCGGGCCGGGACAGGGAGGTGGCTACACCTTC; CDR3 protein: CASGPGQGGGYTF
D gene: .; V gene: TRBV5-6; clone size: .; J gene: TRBJ1-2; CDR3 DNA: TGTGCCAGCAGCGGAAGAATAGTGAGGGAAAGAAACCTCTATGGCTACACCTTC; CDR3 protein: CASSGRIVRERNLYGYTF
D gene: TRBD1; V gene: TRBV10-3; clone size: once; J gene: TRBJ2-7; CDR3 DNA: TGTGCCATCAGGGGCGCGGACAGGGTTAGAGGCCCGTCCTACTACGAGCAGTACTTC; CDR3 protein: CAIRGADRVRGPSYYEQYF
D gene: .; V gene: TRBV9; clone size: .; J gene: TRBJ2-1; CDR3 DNA: TGTGCCAGCAGCGTAGGAGGTAGGGGGAATGAGCAGTTCTTC; CDR3 protein: CASSVGGRGNEQFF
D gene: TRBD1; V gene: TRBV4-1; clone size: few; J gene: TRBJ2-7; CDR3 DNA: TGCGCCAGCAGCCCAACGCCATGGATGCAGGGGGCAAACGAGCAGTACTTC; CDR3 protein: CASSPTPWMQGANEQYF
D gene: .; V gene: TRBV25-1; clone size: .; J gene: TRBJ2-1; CDR3 DNA: TGTGCCAGCAGTGAATATGTCGGCAGTGGGCAGTTCTTC; CDR3 protein: CASSEYVGSGQFF
D gene: .; V gene: TRBV7-8; clone size: once; J gene: TRBJ2-2; CDR3 DNA: TGTGCCAGCAGCCGAGGCACCGGGGAGCTGTTTTTT; CDR3 protein: CASSRGTGELFF
D gene: .; V gene: TRBV2; clone size: .; J gene: TRBJ2-1; CDR3 DNA: TGTGCCAGCAGTGAACCAAACAATGAGCAGTTCTTC; CDR3 protein: CASSEPNNEQFF
D gene: .; V gene: TRBV30; clone size: .; J gene: TRBJ1-1; CDR3 DNA: TGTGCCTGGAGTGTAATTAGAACAGGGAACACTGAAGCTTTCTTT; CDR3 protein: CAWSVIRTGNTEAFF
D gene: .; V gene: TRBV11-3; clone size: .; J gene: TRBJ2-1; CDR3 DNA: TGTGCCAGCACCCCTGAAGGGGGCTCCTACAATGAGCAGTTCTTC; CDR3 protein: CASTPEGGSYNEQFF
D gene: .; V gene: TRBV2; clone size: .; J gene: TRBJ1-2; CDR3 DNA: TGTGCCAGCAGTGATTCCCTTCCGGGCAACTATGGCTACACCTTC; CDR3 protein: CASSDSLPGNYGYTF